This TCR beta chain was observed in a study of shared clonotypes between healthy human individuals. Overall study results and limits: Clonotypes not shared had lower generation probabilities than those common to all four donors. The researchers took only blood, and tissue repertoires probably look different.

Notes on this clone: What it binds is not known.

Generated by immunoSEQ multiplex PCR, the TCRdb table keeps only in-frame clones and is missing some. The data show around 2,000,000 clones, with 85% to 95% seen just once and under 2% held by the top ten. Terminally differentiated effector memory CD45RA+ cells were excluded by CCR7 positive selection of CD45RO-negative cells. Every contributor of samples was a Caucasian grown-up residing in Nashville, Tennessee. Per the germline V gene, CDR1 is GTSNPN and CDR2 is SVGIG (reference sequence). Trimming removed 4 bases at V and 6 bases at J, with 22 bases between. The CDR3 has 15 amino acids. This sequence joins TRBV30 and TRBJ2-7; weak D call: TRBD2 (5 bases). The receptor's source is a man aged 18 to 30 in good health. Some clones in this sample may be carry-over from other donors' samples. The sample was naive CD8+ T cells from PBMCs. In DNA form, the CDR3 reads TGTGCCTGGAATTTCGGCGGACTGGCCTTCCTCGAGCAGTACTTC. Amino acid sequence: CAWNFGGLAFLEQYF.